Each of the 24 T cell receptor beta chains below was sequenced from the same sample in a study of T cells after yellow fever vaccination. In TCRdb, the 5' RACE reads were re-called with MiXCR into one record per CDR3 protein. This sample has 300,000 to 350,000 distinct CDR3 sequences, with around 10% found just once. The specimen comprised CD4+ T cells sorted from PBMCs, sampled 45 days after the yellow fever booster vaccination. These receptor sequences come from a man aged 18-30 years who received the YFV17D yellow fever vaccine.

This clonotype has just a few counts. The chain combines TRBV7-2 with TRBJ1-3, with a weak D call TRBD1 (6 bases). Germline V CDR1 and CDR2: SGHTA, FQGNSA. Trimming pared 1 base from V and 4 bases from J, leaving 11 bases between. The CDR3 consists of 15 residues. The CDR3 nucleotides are TGTGCCAGCAGCTTAGTAGTGACAGGAGGAAACACCATATATTTT. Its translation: CASSLVVTGGNTIYF.

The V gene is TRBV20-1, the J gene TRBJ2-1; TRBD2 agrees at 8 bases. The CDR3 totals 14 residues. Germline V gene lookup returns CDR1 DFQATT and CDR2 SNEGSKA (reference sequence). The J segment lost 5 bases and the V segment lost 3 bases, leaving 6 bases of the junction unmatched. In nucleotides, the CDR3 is TGCAGTGCTAGGGGACTAGGGACGAACAATGAGCAGTTCTTC. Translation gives CSARGLGTNNEQFF.

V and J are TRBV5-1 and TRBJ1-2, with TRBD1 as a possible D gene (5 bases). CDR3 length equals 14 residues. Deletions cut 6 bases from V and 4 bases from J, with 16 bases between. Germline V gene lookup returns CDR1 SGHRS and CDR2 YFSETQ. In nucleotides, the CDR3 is TGCGCCAGCACCGAACAAGCCGGGGCCTATGGCTACACCTTC. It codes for CASTEQAGAYGYTF.

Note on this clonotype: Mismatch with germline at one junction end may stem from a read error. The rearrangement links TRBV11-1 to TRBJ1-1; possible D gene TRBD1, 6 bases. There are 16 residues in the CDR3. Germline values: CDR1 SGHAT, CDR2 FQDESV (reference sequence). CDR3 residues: CGSTERNPGVATEAFF. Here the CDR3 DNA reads TGTGGCAGCACCGAAAGAAACCCAGGGGTGGCCACTGAAGCTTTCTTT.

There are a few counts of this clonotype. The CDR3 spells CASSQDGMKDYNSPLHF. The DNA for the CDR3 is TGTGCCAGCAGCCAAGATGGAATGAAAGACTATAATTCACCCCTCCACTTT. The V call is TRBV14, the J call TRBJ1-6, with D unclear. The length of the CDR3 is 17 residues. The germline gives CDR1 SGHDN, CDR2 FVKESK. The V end lost 0 bases, the J end lost 3 bases, and 12 bases lay between the germline ends.

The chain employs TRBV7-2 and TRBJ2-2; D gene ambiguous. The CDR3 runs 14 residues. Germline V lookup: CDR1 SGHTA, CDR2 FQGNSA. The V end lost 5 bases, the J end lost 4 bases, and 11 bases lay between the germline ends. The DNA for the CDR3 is TGTGCCAGCAGCCCACGGATAGTCACCGGGGAGCTGTTTTTT. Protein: CASSPRIVTGELFF. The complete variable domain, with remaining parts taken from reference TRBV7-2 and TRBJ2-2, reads GAGVSQSPSNKVTEKGKDVELRCDPISGHTALYWYRQSLGQGLEFLIYFQGNSAPDKSGLPSDRFSAERTGGSVSTLTIQRTQQEDSAVYLCASSPRIVTGELFFGEGSRLTVL.

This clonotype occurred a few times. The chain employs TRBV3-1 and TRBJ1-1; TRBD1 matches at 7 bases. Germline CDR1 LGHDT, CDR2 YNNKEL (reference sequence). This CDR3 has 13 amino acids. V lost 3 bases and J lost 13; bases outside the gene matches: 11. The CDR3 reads CASSHQGGDKGFF. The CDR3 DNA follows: TGTGCCAGCAGCCACCAAGGGGGCGATAAGGGTTTCTTT.

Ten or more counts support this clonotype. CDR3 in amino acids: CASSPGGLDRAFF. The CDR3 DNA sequence: TGTGCCAGCAGTCCGGGGGGTCTCGACCGAGCTTTCTTT. The chain is built from TRBV6-5 and TRBJ1-1, with D possibly being TRBD1 (5 bases). CDR1 is MNHEY and CDR2 is SVGAGI in the germline V gene. Trimming took 5 bases from V and 10 from J, leaving 17 bases between them. The CDR3 has 13 amino acids.

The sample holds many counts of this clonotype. The CDR3: CSARDRRNTEAFF. The CDR3 bases are TGCAGTGCTAGAGATCGTAGAAACACTGAAGCTTTCTTT. The chain has TRBV20-1 and TRBJ1-1; no definite D call. Trimming took off 0 bases at V and 2 bases at J, with 7 bases between the two ends. The CDR3 is made up of 13 amino acids. The germline V gene encodes CDR1 DFQATT and CDR2 SNEGSKA (reference sequence).

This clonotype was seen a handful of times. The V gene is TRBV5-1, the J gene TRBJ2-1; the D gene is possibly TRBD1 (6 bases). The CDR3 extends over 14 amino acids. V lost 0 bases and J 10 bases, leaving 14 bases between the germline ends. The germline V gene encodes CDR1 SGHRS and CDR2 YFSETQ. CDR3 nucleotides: TGCGCCAGCAGCTTGGTAGTGGGGGCTGGAGAGCAGTTCTTC. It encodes CASSLVVGAGEQFF.

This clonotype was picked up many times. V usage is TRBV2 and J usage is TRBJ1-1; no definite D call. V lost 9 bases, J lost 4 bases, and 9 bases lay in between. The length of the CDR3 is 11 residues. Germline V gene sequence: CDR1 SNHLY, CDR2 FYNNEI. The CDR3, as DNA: TGTGCCAGTGGGAAAGGCACTGAAGCTTTCTTT. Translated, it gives CASGKGTEAFF. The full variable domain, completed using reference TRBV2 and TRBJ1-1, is EPEVTQTPSHQVTQMGQEVILRCVPISNHLYFYWYRQILGQKVEFLVSFYNNEISEKSEIFDDQFSVERPDGSNFTLKIRSTKLEDSAMYFCASGKGTEAFFGQGTRLTVV.

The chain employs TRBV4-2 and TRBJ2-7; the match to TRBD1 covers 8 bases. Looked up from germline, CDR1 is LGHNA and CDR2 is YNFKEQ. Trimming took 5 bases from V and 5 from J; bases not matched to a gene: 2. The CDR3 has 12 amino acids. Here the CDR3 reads CASSGQGHEQYF. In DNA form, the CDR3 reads TGTGCCAGCAGCGGACAGGGTCACGAGCAGTACTTC.

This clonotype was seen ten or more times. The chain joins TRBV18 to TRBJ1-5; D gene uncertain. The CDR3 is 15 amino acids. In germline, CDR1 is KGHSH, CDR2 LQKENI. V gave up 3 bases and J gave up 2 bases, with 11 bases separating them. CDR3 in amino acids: CASSPVPIGNQPQHF. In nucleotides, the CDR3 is TGTGCCAGCTCACCTGTACCTATTGGCAATCAGCCCCAGCATTTT. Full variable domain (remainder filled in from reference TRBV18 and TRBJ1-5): NAGVMQNPRHLVRRRGQEARLRCSPMKGHSHVYWYRQLPEEGLKFMVYLQKENIIDESGMPKERFSAEFPKEGPSILRIQQVVRGDSAAYFCASSPVPIGNQPQHFGDGTRLSIL.

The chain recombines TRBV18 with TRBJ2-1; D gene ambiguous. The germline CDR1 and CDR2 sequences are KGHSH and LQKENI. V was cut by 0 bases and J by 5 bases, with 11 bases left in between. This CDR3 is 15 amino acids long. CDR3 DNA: TGTGCCAGCTCACCACCTAGCCTCCTAGACAATGAGCAGTTCTTC. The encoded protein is CASSPPSLLDNEQFF.

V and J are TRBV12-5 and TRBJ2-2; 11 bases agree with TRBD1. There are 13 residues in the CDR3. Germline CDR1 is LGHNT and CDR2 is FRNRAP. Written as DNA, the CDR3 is TGTGCGGACAGGGGGCCCAACACCGGGGAGCTGTTTTTT. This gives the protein CADRGPNTGELFF.

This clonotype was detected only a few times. CDR3 sequence: CASSQVQANQETQYF. In DNA, the CDR3 is TGTGCCAGCAGCCAGGTACAGGCCAACCAAGAGACCCAGTACTTC. The chain joins TRBV4-2 to TRBJ2-5; TRBD1 is a possible D gene (5 bases). CDR1 LGHNA and CDR2 YNFKEQ come from the germline V gene. The CDR3 is 15 amino acids. V was trimmed by 3 bases and J by 0 bases, leaving 11 bases between them.

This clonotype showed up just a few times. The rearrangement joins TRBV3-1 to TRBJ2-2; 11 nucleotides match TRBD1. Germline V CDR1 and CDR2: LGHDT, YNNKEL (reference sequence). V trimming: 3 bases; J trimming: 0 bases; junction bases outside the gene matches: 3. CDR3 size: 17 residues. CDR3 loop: CASSQDRGLTNTGELFF. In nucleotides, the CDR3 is TGTGCCAGCAGCCAGGACAGGGGGCTGACGAACACCGGGGAGCTGTTTTTT. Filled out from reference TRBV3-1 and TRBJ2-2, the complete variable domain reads DTAVSQTPKYLVTQMGNDKSIKCEQNLGHDTMYWYKQDSKKFLKIMFSYNNKELIINETVPNRFSPKSPDKAHLNLHINSLELGDSAVYFCASSQDRGLTNTGELFFGEGSRLTVL.

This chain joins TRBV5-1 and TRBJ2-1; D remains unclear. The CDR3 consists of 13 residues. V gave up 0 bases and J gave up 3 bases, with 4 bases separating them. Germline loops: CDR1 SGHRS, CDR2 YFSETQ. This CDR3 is CASSLDHYNEQFF. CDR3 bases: TGCGCCAGCAGCTTGGACCACTACAATGAGCAGTTCTTC.

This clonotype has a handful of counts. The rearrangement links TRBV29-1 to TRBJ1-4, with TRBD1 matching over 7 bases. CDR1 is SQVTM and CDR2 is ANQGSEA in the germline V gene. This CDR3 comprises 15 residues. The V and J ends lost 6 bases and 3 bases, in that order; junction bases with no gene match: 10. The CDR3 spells CSVGGGRGANEKLFF. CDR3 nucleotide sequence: TGCAGCGTGGGAGGGGGCCGAGGGGCTAATGAAAAACTGTTTTTT.

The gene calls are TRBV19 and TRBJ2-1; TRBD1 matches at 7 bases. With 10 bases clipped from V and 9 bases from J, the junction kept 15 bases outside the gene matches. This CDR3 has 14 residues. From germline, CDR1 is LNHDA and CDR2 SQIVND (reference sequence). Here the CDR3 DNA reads TGTGCCAACCCCGAGGGGACAGCCCCCGGTGAGCAGTTCTTC. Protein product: CANPEGTAPGEQFF. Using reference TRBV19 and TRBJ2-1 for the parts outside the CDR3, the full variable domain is DGGITQSPKYLFRKEGQNVTLSCEQNLNHDAMYWYRQDPGQGLRLIYYSQIVNDFQKGDIAEGYSVSREKKESFPLTVTSAQKNPTAFYLCANPEGTAPGEQFFGPGTRLTVL.

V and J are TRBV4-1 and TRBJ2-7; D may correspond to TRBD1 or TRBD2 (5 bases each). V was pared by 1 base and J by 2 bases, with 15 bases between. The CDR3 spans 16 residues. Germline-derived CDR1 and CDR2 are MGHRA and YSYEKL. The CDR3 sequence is CASSQVGDRGAYEQYV. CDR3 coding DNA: TGCGCCAGCAGCCAAGTAGGGGACCGGGGAGCCTACGAGCAGTACGTC.

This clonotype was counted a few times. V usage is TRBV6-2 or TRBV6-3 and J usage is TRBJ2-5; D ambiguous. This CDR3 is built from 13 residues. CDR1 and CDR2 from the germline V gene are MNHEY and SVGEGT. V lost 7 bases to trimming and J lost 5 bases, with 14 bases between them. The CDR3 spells CASTRAAVETQYF. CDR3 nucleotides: TGTGCCAGCACGCGAGCAGCTGTGGAGACCCAGTACTTC.

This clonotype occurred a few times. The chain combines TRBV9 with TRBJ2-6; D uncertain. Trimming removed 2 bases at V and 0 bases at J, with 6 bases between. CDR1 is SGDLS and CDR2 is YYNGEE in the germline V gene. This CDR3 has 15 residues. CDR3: CASSVANSGANVLTF. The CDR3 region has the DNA TGTGCCAGCAGCGTCGCTAACTCTGGGGCCAACGTCCTGACTTTC.

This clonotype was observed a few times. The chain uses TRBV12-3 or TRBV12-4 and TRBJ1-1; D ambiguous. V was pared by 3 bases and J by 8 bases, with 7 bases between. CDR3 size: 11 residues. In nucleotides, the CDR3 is TGTGCCAGCAGTTTTTCCCGAGAAGCTTTCTTT. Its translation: CASSFSREAFF.